This entry is about one TCR beta chain. The sample originates from a study of blood T cell repertoires in COVID-19. Study overall: COVID-19 samples collected from the United States, Italy and Spain covered acute and convalescent phases. T cells, B-cell-depleted T cells, or PBMCs supplied cDNA or gDNA.

The CDR3 sequence is 14 residues long. Germline V lookup: CDR1 LNHNV, CDR2 YYDKDF (reference sequence). V was shortened by 4 bases and J by 1 base, with 7 bases between the two germline ends. Profiling relied on immunoSEQ multiplex PCR, and the TCRdb table lists in-frame clones only, not all of them. Of over 130,000 clones in the sample, approximately 83% were seen once. The source material was peripheral blood. The receptor was derived from a human donor in a cohort sampled during active COVID-19. J is TRBJ2-2 and V is TRBV15, with D possibly TRBD1 on 5 matching bases. CDR3 amino acids: CATSTQGNTGELFF. CDR3 coding DNA: TGTGCCACCAGCACGCAGGGGAACACCGGGGAGCTGTTTTTT. Based on the CDR3 plus reference TRBV15 and TRBJ2-2, the full variable domain is DAMVIQNPRYQVTQFGKPVTLSCSQTLNHNVMYWYQQKSSQAPKLLFHYYDKDFNNEADTPDNFQSRRPNTSFCFLDIRSPGLGDTAMYLCATSTQGNTGELFFGEGSRLTVL.